These 29 T cell receptor beta chains were all obtained from the same sample, sequenced in a study of CXCR3-negative and CXCR3-positive naive CD8 T cells. Via 5' RACE with UMI labels, TRB cDNA libraries were prepared. TCRdb reprocessed the 5' RACE reads; each CDR3 protein has one entry and no DNA is given. The listing contains about 120,000 distinct CDR3 sequences. Study conclusions and caveats: Naive cells positive for CXCR3 carried more hydrophobic TRB CDR3s than CXCR3-negative ones.

No antigen is known for these receptors. The material sequenced was naive CXCR3+ CD8+ T cells from blood. Specified subset: CD45RO-CCR7+CD27+CD95- naive CD8+ T cells expressing CXCR3 (TNR3+). Source of these receptors: a human donor in good health. Some clones in this sample may be carry-over from other donors' samples.

V usage is TRBV12-3 or TRBV12-4 and J usage is TRBJ2-1; TCRdb designates TRBD1, a call that cannot be tested without DNA. The CDR3 sequence is 19 residues long. The CDR3 reads CASSLVWSGGSIAYNEQFF.

The chain has TRBV5-1 and TRBJ1-5; TCRdb returns TRBD1, unconfirmable since there is no DNA. CDR3 length: 14 residues. In germline, CDR1 is SGHRS, CDR2 YFSETQ. This CDR3 is CASALTGGNQPQHF.

V and J are TRBV28 and TRBJ2-2; TCRdb returns TRBD1, unconfirmable since there is no DNA. CDR3 size: 16 residues. Germline V CDR1 and CDR2: MDHEN, SYDVKM. The CDR3 sequence is CASSPEQGARTGELFF.

The chain combines TRBV28 with TRBJ2-7. CDR1 is MDHEN and CDR2 is SYDVKM in the germline V gene. CDR3 length: 14 amino acids. This chain's CDR3 is CASSLPLKIHEQYF.

CDR3 sequence: CASSLVVRSTDTQYF. This chain links TRBV7-2 with TRBJ2-3. In germline, CDR1 is SGHTA, CDR2 FQGNSA. CDR3 length: 15 amino acids.

V usage is TRBV7-9 and J usage is TRBJ2-2; the TCRdb D gene call, TRBD2, has no DNA to confirm it. The CDR3 has 17 amino acids. Germline assignment: CDR1 SEHNR and CDR2 FQNEAQ (reference sequence). CDR3: CASSQSGPADYTGELFF.

The V gene is TRBV28, the J gene TRBJ2-7; checking the TCRdb D call of TRBD2 is not possible without DNA. From germline, CDR1 is MDHEN and CDR2 SYDVKM. This CDR3 spans 15 amino acids. This chain's CDR3 is CASSFSRSLEGEQYF.

The chain carries TRBV5-4 and TRBJ2-7; TCRdb returns TRBD2, unconfirmable since there is no DNA. Germline CDR1 and CDR2: SGHNT and YYREEE (reference sequence). This CDR3 has 15 residues. This CDR3 reads CASSKEGLAAYEQYF.

J is TRBJ2-7 and V is TRBV12-3 or TRBV12-4; without DNA, the TCRdb call of TRBD2 cannot be checked. This CDR3 comprises 14 residues. The CDR3 loop reads CASEPSGGRHEQYF.

The V call is TRBV12-3 or TRBV12-4, the J call TRBJ2-3; TCRdb reports TRBD2, a call that lacks DNA to check it against. The length of the CDR3 is 16 residues. CDR3 protein: CASSSQRDSGTDTQYF.

The V and J genes are TRBV13 and TRBJ2-7; the TCRdb D gene call, TRBD1, has no DNA to confirm it. The germline gives CDR1 PRHDT, CDR2 FYEKMQ (reference sequence). The CDR3 consists of 15 residues. The CDR3 protein is CASSTIAGQGYEQYF.

The CDR3 region is CAGSFYGGALWNEQFF. The rearrangement joins TRBV5-6 to TRBJ2-1; absent DNA, TCRdb's TRBD2 call cannot be checked. CDR1 is SGHDT, CDR2 YYEEEE, per germline. The CDR3 contains 16 residues.

The gene calls are TRBV29-1 and TRBJ2-5. Germline values: CDR1 SQVTM, CDR2 ANQGSEA. CDR3 length: 15 amino acids. CDR3 loop: CSVEDFGENQETQYF.

This chain joins TRBV29-1 and TRBJ2-7; as DNA is missing, the TRBD1 call by TCRdb cannot be tested. Germline V lookup: CDR1 SQVTM, CDR2 ANQGSEA. The CDR3 covers 12 residues. CDR3 region: CSVGDRGNEQYF.

The chain is built from TRBV14 and TRBJ2-1; TCRdb designates TRBD1, a call that cannot be tested without DNA. Per germline, CDR1 SGHDN and CDR2 FVKESK. The CDR3 runs to 14 residues. The CDR3 sequence: CASSHPQSYNEQFF.

This chain joins TRBV7-9 and TRBJ2-2; TCRdb designates TRBD2, a call that cannot be tested without DNA. Germline-derived CDR1 and CDR2 are SEHNR and FQNEAQ (reference sequence). This CDR3 comprises 16 residues. The CDR3 loop is CASSPTSGKNAGELFF.

The chain is built from TRBV5-4 and TRBJ2-1; TCRdb's assignment of TRBD2 cannot be checked, as there is no DNA. Germline loops: CDR1 SGHNT, CDR2 YYREEE (reference sequence). CDR3 length: 16 residues. CDR3 sequence reads: CASSLGPSGSYNEQFF.

J is TRBJ2-7 and V is TRBV7-9; TCRdb proposes TRBD1, but this gene call is untestable without DNA. CDR1 is SEHNR, CDR2 FQNEAQ, per germline (reference sequence). This CDR3 contains 19 residues. The CDR3 loop reads CASSLARYGQGVVSYEQYF.

The V call is TRBV2, the J call TRBJ2-7; there is no DNA to check the TCRdb D call of TRBD2. CDR1 SNHLY and CDR2 FYNNEI come from the germline V gene. This CDR3 contains 17 residues. The chain's CDR3 is CASSEVVALADPYEQYF.

The chain links TRBV11-2 to TRBJ1-1; the D gene TCRdb calls, TRBD1, cannot be checked with no DNA. Per the germline V gene, CDR1 is SGHAT and CDR2 is FQNNGV. The CDR3 covers 13 residues. This CDR3 is CASSLKGGYEAFF.

The rearrangement links TRBV14 to TRBJ1-2; without DNA, the TCRdb call of TRBD1 cannot be checked. The CDR3 runs 15 residues. Germline V gene data show CDR1 as SGHDN and CDR2 as FVKESK. The CDR3 protein is CASSQDRTGLYGYTF.

The rearrangement links TRBV5-1 to TRBJ1-3; without DNA, the TCRdb call of TRBD1 cannot be checked. Germline V gives CDR1 SGHRS, CDR2 YFSETQ. The CDR3 extends over 18 amino acids. The CDR3: CASSLFSTEDHSGNTIYF.

The V and J genes are TRBV9 and TRBJ1-2; TCRdb's D call of TRBD1 is untestable without DNA. This CDR3 is built from 15 residues. Germline CDR1 and CDR2: SGDLS and YYNGEE. CDR3 amino acids: CASSDPGQGGFGYTF.

The chain links TRBV13 to TRBJ2-7. Germline CDR1 and CDR2: PRHDT and FYEKMQ (reference sequence). CDR3 size: 15 residues. Here the CDR3 reads CASSLGLAGAHEQYF.

The chain links TRBV5-1 to TRBJ2-5; TCRdb's assignment of TRBD1 cannot be checked, as there is no DNA. Germline loops: CDR1 SGHRS, CDR2 YFSETQ. The CDR3 is 15 residues long. The CDR3 here is CASSFEGGTQETQYF.

The rearrangement uses TRBV9 and TRBJ2-7; as DNA is missing, the TRBD1 call by TCRdb cannot be tested. This CDR3 is built from 16 residues. The germline gives CDR1 SGDLS, CDR2 YYNGEE. CDR3 protein: CASSPTGGFTSYEQYF.

This chain uses TRBV5-6 with TRBJ2-7; the D gene TCRdb calls, TRBD1, cannot be checked with no DNA. The CDR3 sequence is 15 residues long. Looked up from germline, CDR1 is SGHDT and CDR2 is YYEEEE. CDR3 in amino acids: CASSYPGQGPGEQYF.

This chain connects TRBV7-6 to TRBJ1-4; the D call from TCRdb, TRBD1, cannot be confirmed without DNA. Germline V CDR1 and CDR2: SGHVS, FNYEAQ. This CDR3 region has 15 residues. CDR3 region: CASSLARGLGEKLFF.

The chain couples TRBV6-5 to TRBJ2-1. Germline-derived CDR1 and CDR2 are MNHEY and SVGAGI. CDR3 length: 14 amino acids. This chain's CDR3 is CASSSRGTHNEQFF.